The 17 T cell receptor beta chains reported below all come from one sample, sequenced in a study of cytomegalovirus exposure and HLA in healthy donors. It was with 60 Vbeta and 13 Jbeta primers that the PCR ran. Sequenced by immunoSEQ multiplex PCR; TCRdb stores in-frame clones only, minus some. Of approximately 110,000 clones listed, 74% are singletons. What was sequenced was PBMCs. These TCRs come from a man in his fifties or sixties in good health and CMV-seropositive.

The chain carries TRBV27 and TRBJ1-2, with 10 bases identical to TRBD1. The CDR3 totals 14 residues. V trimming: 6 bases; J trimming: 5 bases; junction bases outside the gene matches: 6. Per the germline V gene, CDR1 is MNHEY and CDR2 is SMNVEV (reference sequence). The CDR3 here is CASSYKDRGYGYTF. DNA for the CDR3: TGTGCCAGCAGCTACAAGGACAGGGGGTATGGCTACACCTTC.

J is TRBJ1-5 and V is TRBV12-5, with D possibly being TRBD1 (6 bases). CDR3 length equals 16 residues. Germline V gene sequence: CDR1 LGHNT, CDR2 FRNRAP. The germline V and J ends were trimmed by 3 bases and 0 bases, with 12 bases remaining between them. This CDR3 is CASGFGTLNSNQPQHF. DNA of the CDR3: TGTGCTAGTGGTTTCGGGACACTTAATAGCAATCAGCCCCAGCATTTT.

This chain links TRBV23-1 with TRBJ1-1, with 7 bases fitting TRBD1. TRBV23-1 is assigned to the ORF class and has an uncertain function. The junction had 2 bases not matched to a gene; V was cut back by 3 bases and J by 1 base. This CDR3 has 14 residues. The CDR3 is CASSQGQKNTEAFF. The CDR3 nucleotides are TGCGCCAGCAGTCAGGGACAGAAGAACACTGAAGCTTTCTTT.

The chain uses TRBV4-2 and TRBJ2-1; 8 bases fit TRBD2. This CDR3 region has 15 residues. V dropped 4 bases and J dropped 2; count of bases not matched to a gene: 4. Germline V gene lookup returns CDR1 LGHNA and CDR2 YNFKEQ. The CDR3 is CASSLGGEAYNEQFF. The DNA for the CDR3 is TGTGCCAGCAGCCTCGGGGGGGAGGCCTACAATGAGCAGTTCTTC.

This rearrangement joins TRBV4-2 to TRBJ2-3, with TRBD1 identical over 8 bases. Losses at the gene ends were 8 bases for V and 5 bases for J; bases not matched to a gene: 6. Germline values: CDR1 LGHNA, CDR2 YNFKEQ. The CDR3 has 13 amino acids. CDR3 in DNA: TGTGCCAGCGGGGGACAGGAGGAAGATACGCAGTATTTT. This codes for CASGGQEEDTQYF.

The CDR3 DNA sequence: TGCGCCAGCAGCTTGGTTTGGACAGGAGACTATGGCTACACCTTC. This encodes CASSLVWTGDYGYTF. The V and J genes are TRBV5-1 and TRBJ1-2; TRBD1 aligns across 7 bases. Germline assignment: CDR1 SGHRS and CDR2 YFSETQ. Trimming removed 0 bases from V and 3 bases from J; junction bases left unmatched: 5. The CDR3 is 15 amino acids.

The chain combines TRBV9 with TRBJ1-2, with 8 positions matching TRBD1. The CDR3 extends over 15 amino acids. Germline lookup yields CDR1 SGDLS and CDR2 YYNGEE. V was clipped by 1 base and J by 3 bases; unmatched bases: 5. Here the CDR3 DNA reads TGTGCCAGCAGCGTAACAGGACAGGGCCACTATGGCTACACCTTC. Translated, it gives CASSVTGQGHYGYTF.

CDR3 DNA: TGTGCCAGTAGTCGGACAGGGGGATTCGACGAGCAGTACTTC. Residues: CASSRTGGFDEQYF. The chain uses TRBV19 and TRBJ2-7, with 10 bases identical to TRBD1. The CDR3 totals 14 residues. The V gene end was trimmed by 5 bases and the J gene end by 5 bases; junction bases not matched to a gene: 6. CDR1 and CDR2 from the germline V gene are LNHDA and SQIVND (reference sequence).

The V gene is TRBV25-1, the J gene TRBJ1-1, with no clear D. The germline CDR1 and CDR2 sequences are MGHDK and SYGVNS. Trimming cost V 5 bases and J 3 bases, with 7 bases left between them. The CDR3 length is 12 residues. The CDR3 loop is CASSRDYTEAFF. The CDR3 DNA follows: TGTGCCAGCAGTCGGGATTACACTGAAGCTTTCTTT.

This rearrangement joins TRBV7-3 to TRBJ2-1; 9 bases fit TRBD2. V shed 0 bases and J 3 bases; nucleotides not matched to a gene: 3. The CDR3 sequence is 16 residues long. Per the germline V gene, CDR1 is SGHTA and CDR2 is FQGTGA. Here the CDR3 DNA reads TGTGCCAGCAGCTTAACGCAGCGGGAGGTCTACAATGAGCAGTTCTTC. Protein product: CASSLTQREVYNEQFF. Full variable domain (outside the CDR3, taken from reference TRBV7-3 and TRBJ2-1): GAGVSQTPSNKVTEKGKYVELRCDPISGHTALYWYRQSLGQGPEFLIYFQGTGAADDSGLPNDRFFAVRPEGSVSTLKIQRTERGDSAVYLCASSLTQREVYNEQFFGPGTRLTVL.

DNA for the CDR3: TGTGCCAGCAGCGGGCAGGGGACTAGCGGAATCAATGAGCAGTTCTTC. Encoded protein: CASSGQGTSGINEQFF. This sequence joins TRBV9 and TRBJ2-1; 11 bases align to TRBD2. Trimming at V came to 3 bases and at J to 6 bases, leaving 8 bases not matched to a gene. CDR3 length: 16 residues. CDR1 is SGDLS, CDR2 YYNGEE, per germline.

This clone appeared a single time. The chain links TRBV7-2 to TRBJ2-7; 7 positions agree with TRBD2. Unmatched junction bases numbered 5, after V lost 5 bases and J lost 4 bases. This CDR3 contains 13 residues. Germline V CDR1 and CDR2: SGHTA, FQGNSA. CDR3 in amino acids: CASSGGRKYEQYF. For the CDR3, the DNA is TGTGCCAGCAGCGGCGGGAGAAAGTACGAGCAGTACTTC.

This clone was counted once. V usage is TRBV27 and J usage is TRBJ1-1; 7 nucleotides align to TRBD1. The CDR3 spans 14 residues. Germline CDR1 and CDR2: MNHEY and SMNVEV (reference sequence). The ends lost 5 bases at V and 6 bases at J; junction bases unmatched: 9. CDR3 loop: CASSKTRQGPEAFF. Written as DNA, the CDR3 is TGTGCCAGCAGTAAGACCCGACAGGGCCCTGAAGCTTTCTTT.

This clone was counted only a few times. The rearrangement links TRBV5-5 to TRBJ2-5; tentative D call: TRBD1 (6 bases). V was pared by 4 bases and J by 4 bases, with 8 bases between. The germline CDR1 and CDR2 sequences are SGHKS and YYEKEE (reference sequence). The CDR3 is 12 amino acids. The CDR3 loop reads CASSPRGETQYF. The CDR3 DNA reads TGTGCCAGCAGCCCCAGGGGAGAGACCCAGTACTTC. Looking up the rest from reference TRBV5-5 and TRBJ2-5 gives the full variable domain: DAGVTQSPTHLIKTRGQQVTLRCSPISGHKSVSWYQQVLGQGPQFIFQYYEKEERGRGNFPDRFSARQFPNYSSELNVNALLLGDSALYLCASSPRGETQYFGPGTRLLVL.

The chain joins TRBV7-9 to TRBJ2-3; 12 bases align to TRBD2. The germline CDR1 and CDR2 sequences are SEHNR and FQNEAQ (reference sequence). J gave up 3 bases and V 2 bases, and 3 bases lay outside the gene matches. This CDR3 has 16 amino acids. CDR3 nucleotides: TGTGCCAGCAGCTTAAGAACTAGCGGGGGGACAGATACGCAGTATTTT. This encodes CASSLRTSGGTDTQYF.

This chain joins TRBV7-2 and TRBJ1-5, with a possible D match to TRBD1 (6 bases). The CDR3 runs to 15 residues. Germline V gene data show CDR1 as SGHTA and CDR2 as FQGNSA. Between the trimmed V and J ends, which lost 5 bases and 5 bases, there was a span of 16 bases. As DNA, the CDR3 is TGTGCCAGCAGCCCGTCTTGGGGGGGGCATCAGCCCCAGCATTTT. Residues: CASSPSWGGHQPQHF.

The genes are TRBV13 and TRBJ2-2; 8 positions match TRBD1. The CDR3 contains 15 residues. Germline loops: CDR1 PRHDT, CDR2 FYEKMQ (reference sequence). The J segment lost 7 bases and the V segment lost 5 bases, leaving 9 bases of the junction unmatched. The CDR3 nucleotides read TGTGCCAGCAGCCCCTGGACAGGGATTAACGGGGAGCTGTTTTTT. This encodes CASSPWTGINGELFF.